The 15 T cell receptor beta chains below all came from one sample that was sequenced in a study of cytomegalovirus exposure and HLA in healthy donors. This PCR relied on a set of 60 Vbeta primers and 13 Jbeta primers. Profiling relied on immunoSEQ multiplex PCR, and the TCRdb table lists in-frame clones only, not all of them. The repertoire includes under 200,000 clones, around 69% of them detected once, and under 3.5% sits in the top ten. Input material: PBMCs. These receptors all stem from a woman between 25 and 40 years old in good health and CMV-seronegative.

The V and J genes are TRBV10-3 and TRBJ1-4, with TRBD1 matching over 8 bases. The V gene end was trimmed by 6 bases and the J gene end by 8 bases; junction bases not matched to a gene: 5. Germline V gene data show CDR1 as ENHRY and CDR2 as SYGVKD. This CDR3 is built from 13 residues. The CDR3 DNA follows: TGTGCCATCAGGGACAGGGAACAAGAAAAACTGTTTTTT. This sequence encodes CAIRDREQEKLFF.

This sequence joins TRBV5-4 and TRBJ2-4; the match to TRBD2 covers 10 bases. V was clipped by 2 bases and J by 7 bases; unmatched bases: 12. The CDR3 sequence is 17 residues long. Looked up from germline, CDR1 is SGHNT and CDR2 is YYREEE (reference sequence). CDR3 nucleotide sequence: TGTGCCAGCAGCTTTCGGAGCGGGGGGGCATGGGGGAACATTCAGTACTTC. As protein: CASSFRSGGAWGNIQYF.

This sequence joins TRBV30 and TRBJ1-1, with D perhaps matching TRBD1 (5 bases). The CDR3 spans 13 residues. V dropped 1 base and J dropped 9 bases, with 15 bases sitting between them. Germline CDR1 reads GTSNPN; CDR2 reads SVGIG (reference sequence). The DNA of the CDR3 is TGTGCCTGGAGTGGAGACAGAAGACCTAAAGCTTTCTTT. Translating gives CAWSGDRRPKAFF.

The chain joins TRBV18 to TRBJ1-4, with D maybe TRBD1 (5 bases). The length of the CDR3 is 15 residues. Per germline, CDR1 KGHSH and CDR2 LQKENI. V was trimmed by 0 bases and J by 7 bases, leaving 12 bases between them. In nucleotides, the CDR3 is TGTGCCAGCTCACCACCTGAGAGGGGAGGTGAAAAACTGTTTTTT. Translation: CASSPPERGGEKLFF.

This chain links TRBV2 with TRBJ1-1; TRBD1 aligns across 9 bases. The germline V gene encodes CDR1 SNHLY and CDR2 FYNNEI. V was clipped by 8 bases and J by 10 bases; unmatched bases: 11. This CDR3 has 13 residues. CDR3 nucleotides: TGTGCCAGCGGTCAGGAAATGGACAGGGGAGCTTTCTTT. Amino acid sequence: CASGQEMDRGAFF.

The V gene is TRBV7-2, the J gene TRBJ1-1; the match to TRBD1 covers 9 bases. The germline CDR1 and CDR2 sequences are SGHTA and FQGNSA. This CDR3 comprises 14 residues. V trimming: 4 bases; J trimming: 10 bases; junction bases outside the gene matches: 10. Here the CDR3 DNA reads TGTGCCAGCAGCTCACCGGGACAGGGATGGATAGCTTTCTTT. As protein: CASSSPGQGWIAFF.

This clone was detected a few times. V gene TRBV20-1 combines with J gene TRBJ1-1, with D uncertain. Germline CDR1 and CDR2: DFQATT and SNEGSKA (reference sequence). The CDR3 is 11 residues long. Trimming left V 3 bases short and J 9 bases short, with 11 bases between. The CDR3, as DNA: TGCAGTGCTAGCGGGTGGCAGAAAGCTTTCTTT. Protein: CSASGWQKAFF.

This clone was observed a handful of times. This chain uses TRBV2 with TRBJ1-2; TRBD1 aligns across 8 bases. The V and J ends lost 3 bases and 6 bases, in that order; junction bases with no gene match: 6. Germline loops: CDR1 SNHLY, CDR2 FYNNEI. The CDR3 is made up of 14 amino acids. CDR3 sequence: CASSEVGDRNGYTF. As DNA, the CDR3 is TGTGCCAGCAGTGAGGTGGGGGACAGGAATGGCTACACCTTC.

The chain carries TRBV14 and TRBJ1-5; possible D gene TRBD1, 5 bases. Germline lookup yields CDR1 SGHDN and CDR2 FVKESK. Deletions cut 5 bases from V and 11 bases from J, with 10 bases between. The CDR3 has 11 amino acids. In nucleotides, the CDR3 is TGTGCCAGCAGCGCGGGGGGAGCCCAGCATTTT. Amino acid sequence: CASSAGGAQHF.

The gene calls are TRBV19 and TRBJ1-1; 9 bases align to TRBD1. Germline trimming cut 5 bases from V and 5 bases from J; bases unmatched to any gene: 15. The CDR3 consists of 17 residues. From germline, CDR1 is LNHDA and CDR2 SQIVND (reference sequence). CDR3 coding DNA: TGTGCCAGTAGTGTCACTCCGGGACAGGGTTTGGAGACTGAAGCTTTCTTT. It encodes CASSVTPGQGLETEAFF.

The chain combines TRBV7-8 with TRBJ2-5; 9 bases line up with TRBD1. Germline-derived CDR1 and CDR2 are SGHVS and FQNEAQ. The V and J ends lost 2 bases and 5 bases, in that order; junction bases with no gene match: 9. This CDR3 has 16 residues. The DNA of the CDR3 is TGTGCCAGCAGCTTAAGGTCACAGGGGGCTGAGGAGACCCAGTACTTC. As protein: CASSLRSQGAEETQYF. Full variable domain (remainder filled in from reference TRBV7-8 and TRBJ2-5): GAGVSQSPRYKVAKRGQDVALRCDPISGHVSLFWYQQALGQGPEFLTYFQNEAQLDKSGLPSDRFFAERPEGSVSTLKIQRTQQEDSAVYLCASSLRSQGAEETQYFGPGTRLLVL.

The CDR3 loop reads CASSFSGGVSGELFF. The CDR3 DNA is TGTGCCAGCAGCTTCAGCGGGGGGGTTTCCGGGGAGCTGTTTTTT. This sequence joins TRBV7-2 and TRBJ2-2; 10 nucleotides align to TRBD2. Germline lookup yields CDR1 SGHTA and CDR2 FQGNSA. The CDR3 runs to 15 residues. Trimming cost V 3 bases and J 6 bases; bases outside gene matches: 4.

The J gene is TRBJ2-2, the V gene TRBV28, with TRBD2 as a possible D gene (5 bases). The germline V gene encodes CDR1 MDHEN and CDR2 SYDVKM. V was shortened by 2 bases and J by 4 bases, with 5 bases between the two germline ends. This CDR3 comprises 13 residues. The CDR3 sequence is CASSLGGTGELFF. The CDR3 DNA reads TGTGCCAGCAGTTTAGGAGGCACCGGGGAGCTGTTTTTT.

The J gene is TRBJ2-7, the V gene TRBV14; 7 nucleotides agree with TRBD1. The V gene end was trimmed by 2 bases and the J gene end by 4 bases; junction bases not matched to a gene: 2. CDR1 SGHDN and CDR2 FVKESK come from the germline V gene. CDR3 size: 13 residues. The CDR3 here is CASSQNRGYEQYF. CDR3 in DNA: TGTGCCAGCAGCCAAAACAGGGGTTACGAGCAGTACTTC.

The CDR3 region is CASRYEGRLQETQYF. CDR3 DNA sequence: TGTGCCAGCAGATACGAGGGAAGACTACAAGAGACCCAGTACTTC. The chain combines TRBV28 with TRBJ2-5, with a possible D match to TRBD2 (5 bases). Germline CDR1 reads MDHEN; CDR2 reads SYDVKM. Trimming removed 6 bases at V and 2 bases at J, with 16 bases between. This CDR3 contains 15 residues.